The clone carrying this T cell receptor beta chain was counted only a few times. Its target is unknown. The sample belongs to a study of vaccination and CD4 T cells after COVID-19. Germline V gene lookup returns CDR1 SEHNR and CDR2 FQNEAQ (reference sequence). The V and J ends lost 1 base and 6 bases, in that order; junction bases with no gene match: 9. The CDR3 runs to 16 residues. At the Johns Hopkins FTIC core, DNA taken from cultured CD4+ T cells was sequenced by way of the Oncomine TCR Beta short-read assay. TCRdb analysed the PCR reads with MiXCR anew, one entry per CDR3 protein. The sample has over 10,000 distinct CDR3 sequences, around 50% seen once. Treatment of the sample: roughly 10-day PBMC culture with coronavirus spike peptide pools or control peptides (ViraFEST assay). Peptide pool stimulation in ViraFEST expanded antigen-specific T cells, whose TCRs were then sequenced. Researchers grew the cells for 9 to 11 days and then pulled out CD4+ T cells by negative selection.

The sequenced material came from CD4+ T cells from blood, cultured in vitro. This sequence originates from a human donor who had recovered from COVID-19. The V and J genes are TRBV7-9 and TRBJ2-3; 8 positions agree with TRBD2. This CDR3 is CASSLGGAGGRDTQYF. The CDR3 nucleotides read TGTGCCAGCAGCTTAGGCGGGGCGGGGGGTCGTGATACGCAGTATTTT.